This T cell receptor beta chain was observed in a study of beta chain features in type 1 diabetes. CDR3 length: 13 residues. Germline lookup yields CDR1 SGHDT and CDR2 YYEEEE. V lost 0 bases, J lost 11 bases, and 7 bases stayed unmatched. Since all of the isolated RNA was reverse transcribed, expressed TCRB transcripts were what got sequenced. Some clones are missing from TCRdb's copy, which holds only in-frame ones; the method was immunoSEQ multiplex PCR. The table has under 250,000 clones, over 12% seen once; the top ten hold more than 0.02%. Purity of each sorted population was above 98%. This clonotype was sampled from a woman in her 40s in good health. The V gene is TRBV5-6, the J gene TRBJ2-5, with TRBD2 matching 7 bases. Sequencing used naive CD4+ T cells from blood. CDR3 residues: CASSLEGGREQYF. The CDR3 DNA sequence: TGTGCCAGCAGCTTGGAGGGCGGGCGGGAGCAGTACTTC.